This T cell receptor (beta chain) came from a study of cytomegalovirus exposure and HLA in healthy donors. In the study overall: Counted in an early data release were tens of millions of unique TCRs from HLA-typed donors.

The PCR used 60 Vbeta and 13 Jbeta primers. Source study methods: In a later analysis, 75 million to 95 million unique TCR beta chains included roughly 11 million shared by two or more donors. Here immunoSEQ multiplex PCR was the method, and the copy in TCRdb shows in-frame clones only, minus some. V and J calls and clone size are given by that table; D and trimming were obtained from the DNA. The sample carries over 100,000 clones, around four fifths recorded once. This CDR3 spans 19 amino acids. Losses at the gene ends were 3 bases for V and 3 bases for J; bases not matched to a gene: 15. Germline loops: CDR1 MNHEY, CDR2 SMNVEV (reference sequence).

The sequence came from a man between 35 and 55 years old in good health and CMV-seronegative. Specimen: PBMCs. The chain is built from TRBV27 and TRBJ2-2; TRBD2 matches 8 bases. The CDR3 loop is CASSFPSGGSRFYTGELFF. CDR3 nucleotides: TGTGCCAGCAGTTTCCCCAGCGGGGGCTCAAGATTTTACACCGGGGAGCTGTTTTTT.